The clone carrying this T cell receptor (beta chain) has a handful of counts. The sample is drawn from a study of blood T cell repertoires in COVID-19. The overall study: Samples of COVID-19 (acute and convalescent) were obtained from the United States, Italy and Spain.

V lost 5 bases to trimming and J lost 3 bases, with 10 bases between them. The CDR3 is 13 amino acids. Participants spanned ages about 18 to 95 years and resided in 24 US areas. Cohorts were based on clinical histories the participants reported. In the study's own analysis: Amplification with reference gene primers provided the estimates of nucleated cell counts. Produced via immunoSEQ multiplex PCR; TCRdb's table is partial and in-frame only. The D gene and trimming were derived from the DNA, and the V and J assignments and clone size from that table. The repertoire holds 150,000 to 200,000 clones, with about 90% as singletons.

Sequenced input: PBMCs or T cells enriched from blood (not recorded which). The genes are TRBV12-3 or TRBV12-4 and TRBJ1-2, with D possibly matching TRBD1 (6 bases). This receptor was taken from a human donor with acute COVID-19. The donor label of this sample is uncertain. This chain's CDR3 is CASSRRTDYGYTF. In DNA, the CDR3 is TGTGCCAGCAGTAGAAGGACAGACTATGGCTACACCTTC.